The clone carrying this T cell receptor beta chain has just one count. Its antigen is not identified. The method was immunoSEQ multiplex PCR; TCRdb's version includes in-frame clones alone and lacks a portion of them. The sample lists about 84,000 clones; 80% to 90% were seen once. The data derive from a study of T cell responses to AZD1222 COVID-19 vaccine. Regarding the study as a whole: Reportedly, nearly half of unique spike TCRs recognized epitopes outside B.1.351/B.1.1.7 mutations. Possibly, clonal diversity was underestimated; donors were largely white British and included more females.

Sequences were derived from peripheral blood, sampled 28 days after the second AZD1222 dose. The TCR sequence derives from an adult who received the AZD1222 COVID-19 vaccine.

The CDR3, as DNA: TGTGCCAGCAGCCGTGGGGGTTACCAGCCCCAGCATTTT. Translating gives CASSRGGYQPQHF. This chain connects TRBV5-8 to TRBJ1-5, with D perhaps TRBD1 (5 bases). Germline V gene lookup returns CDR1 SGHTS and CDR2 YDEGEE. V was pared by 4 bases and J by 7 bases, with 12 bases between. The CDR3 sequence is 13 residues long.